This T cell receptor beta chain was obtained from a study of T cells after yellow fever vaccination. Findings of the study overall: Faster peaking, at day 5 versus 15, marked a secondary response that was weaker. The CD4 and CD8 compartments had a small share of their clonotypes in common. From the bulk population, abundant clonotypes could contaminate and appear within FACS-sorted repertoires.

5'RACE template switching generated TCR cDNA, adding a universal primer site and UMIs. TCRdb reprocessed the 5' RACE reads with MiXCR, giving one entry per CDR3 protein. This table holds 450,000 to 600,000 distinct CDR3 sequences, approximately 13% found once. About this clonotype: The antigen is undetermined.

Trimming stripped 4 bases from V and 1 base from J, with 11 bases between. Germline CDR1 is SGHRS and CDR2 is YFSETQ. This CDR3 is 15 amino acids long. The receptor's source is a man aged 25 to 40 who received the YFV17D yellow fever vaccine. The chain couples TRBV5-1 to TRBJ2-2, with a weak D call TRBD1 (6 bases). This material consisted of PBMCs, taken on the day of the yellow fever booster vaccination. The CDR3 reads CASSPSGQNTGELFF. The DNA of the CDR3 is TGCGCCAGCAGCCCGTCGGGACAGAACACCGGGGAGCTGTTTTTT.